This T cell receptor (beta chain) was recorded in a study of cytomegalovirus exposure and HLA in healthy donors. Study-wide results and limits: With high specificity and sensitivity, the classifier reportedly diagnosed cytomegalovirus status.

Germline CDR1 is SGHAT and CDR2 is FQNNGV. This CDR3 is built from 15 residues. The V and J ends lost 4 bases and 5 bases, in that order; junction bases with no gene match: 10. As regards this clone: Its antigen is unknown.

Libraries were prepared by immunoSEQ multiplex PCR; TCRdb keeps only in-frame clonotypes and omits some of them. The data show tens of thousands of clones, roughly 91% seen once. V gene TRBV11-2 combines with J gene TRBJ2-7, with 8 bases aligning to TRBD1. Sequencing was carried out using PBMCs. The sequence came from a man aged 25-40 years in good health and CMV-seronegative. Here the CDR3 reads CASSSQGQGSNEQYF. CDR3 in DNA: TGTGCCAGCAGCTCACAAGGACAGGGATCCAACGAGCAGTACTTC.